This T cell receptor beta chain was recorded in a study of T-cell memory formation after mild COVID-19. The CDR3 spans 16 residues. Germline V gene sequence: CDR1 DFQATT, CDR2 SNEGSKA (reference sequence). Losses at the gene ends were 5 bases for V and 2 bases for J; bases not matched to a gene: 6. This clonotype was observed a few times. In TCRdb, the 5' RACE reads were re-called with MiXCR into one record per CDR3 protein. Of roughly 68,000 distinct CDR3 sequences listed, approximately 15% were seen once; the top ten hold roughly 30%. The chain has TRBV20-1 and TRBJ2-7; 16 nucleotides line up with TRBD2. The sequence derives from an adult woman who had mild COVID-19 (a few samples of this study predate the infection). Cell type and time point are not known. The specimen was PBMCs or a T cell subset sorted from them (not recorded which). CDR3 DNA: TGCAGTGCTGATCCCGGGACTAGCGGGGGGGCCTACGAGCAGTACTTC. Translating gives CSADPGTSGGAYEQYF.